This T cell receptor (beta chain) was sequenced during a study of blood T cell repertoires in COVID-19. Study information: Some COVID-19 samples were acute and others convalescent; all came from the United States, Italy and Spain.

Libraries were prepared by immunoSEQ multiplex PCR; TCRdb keeps only in-frame clonotypes and omits some of them. The table records roughly 250,000 clones, about 86% of them present only once. The CDR3 extends over 13 amino acids. V was clipped by 6 bases and J by 3 bases, with 8 bases between them. Germline V gives CDR1 SGHVS, CDR2 FQNEAQ. Sequenced sample: peripheral blood. This chain connects TRBV7-8 to TRBJ1-4, with unresolved D. This TCR came from a person aged 65 to 85 with COVID-19, enrolled during active disease. Here the CDR3 reads CASSGGPNEKLFF. In nucleotides, the CDR3 is TGTGCCAGCAGTGGCGGGCCTAATGAAAAACTGTTTTTT.